Listed below are T cell receptor beta chains from one sample, sequenced in a study of T-cell memory formation after mild COVID-19. TCRdb independently ran MiXCR on the 5' RACE reads; one entry per CDR3 protein. The repertoire holds tens of thousands of distinct CDR3 sequences, with 25% as singletons. Sequenced: PBMCs or a T cell subset sorted from them (not recorded which). These receptors all stem from a man aged 18-30 years who had mild COVID-19 (a few samples of this study predate the infection). Cell type and time point are not known. CDR3s include the opening cysteine and the closing phenylalanine or tryptophan. Each record gives: clone size, V gene, J gene, D gene, CDR3 length, CDR3 protein, CDR3 DNA. The D gene is left open where the match is weak. Not all rows give a size; the values are once, few, many and, for expanded clones, a class.

clone_size: -; v_call: TRBV24-1; j_call: TRBJ2-3; d_call: -; cdr3_length: 17; cdr3_aa: CATSASWGGAGTDTQYF; cdr3_nt: TGTGCCACCAGTGCCTCCTGGGGGGGGGCGGGTACAGATACGCAGTATTTT
clone_size: -; v_call: TRBV5-1; j_call: TRBJ1-2; d_call: -; cdr3_length: 15; cdr3_aa: CASSSPRGADDGYTF; cdr3_nt: TGCGCCAGCAGCTCACCTCGGGGGGCAGATGATGGCTACACCTTC
clone_size: -; v_call: TRBV7-3; j_call: TRBJ2-3; d_call: TRBD2; cdr3_length: 16; cdr3_aa: CASSLTLAGDTDTQYF; cdr3_nt: TGTGCCAGCAGCCTGACGCTAGCGGGGGACACAGATACGCAGTATTTT
clone_size: few; v_call: TRBV29-1; j_call: TRBJ2-5; d_call: TRBD2; cdr3_length: 14; cdr3_aa: CSVYQRGAGETQYF; cdr3_nt: TGCAGCGTTTACCAGCGGGGGGCCGGGGAGACCCAGTACTTC
clone_size: few; v_call: TRBV5-1; j_call: TRBJ2-5; d_call: -; cdr3_length: 14; cdr3_aa: CASSGTRGFQTQYF; cdr3_nt: TGCGCCAGCAGCGGTACTCGGGGGTTTCAGACCCAGTACTTC
clone_size: few; v_call: TRBV7-9; j_call: TRBJ2-7; d_call: -; cdr3_length: 13; cdr3_aa: CASSSSGDYEQYF; cdr3_nt: TGTGCCAGCAGCTCCAGTGGAGACTACGAGCAGTACTTC
clone_size: -; v_call: TRBV6-6; j_call: TRBJ2-5; d_call: TRBD2; cdr3_length: 17; cdr3_aa: CASSYPTSGALRETQYF; cdr3_nt: TGTGCCAGCAGTTACCCCACTAGCGGGGCGCTGAGGGAGACCCAGTACTTC
clone_size: -; v_call: TRBV12-3/TRBV12-4; j_call: TRBJ1-2; d_call: -; cdr3_length: 13; cdr3_aa: CASSLGPGGGYTF; cdr3_nt: TGTGCCAGCAGTTTAGGACCTGGGGGTGGCTACACCTTC
clone_size: few; v_call: TRBV29-1; j_call: TRBJ2-1; d_call: TRBD1; cdr3_length: 13; cdr3_aa: CSTTGDANDEQFF; cdr3_nt: TGCAGCACAACAGGGGATGCGAATGATGAGCAGTTCTTC
clone_size: -; v_call: TRBV27; j_call: TRBJ2-1; d_call: -; cdr3_length: 16; cdr3_aa: CASSLSREVLGAEQFF; cdr3_nt: TGTGCCAGCAGTTTATCCCGGGAGGTACTGGGGGCTGAGCAGTTCTTC
clone_size: -; v_call: TRBV15; j_call: TRBJ2-1; d_call: TRBD1; cdr3_length: 16; cdr3_aa: CATSRESDRSGNEQFF; cdr3_nt: TGTGCCACCAGCAGAGAGTCGGACAGGTCGGGCAATGAGCAGTTCTTC
clone_size: -; v_call: TRBV4-1; j_call: TRBJ1-2; d_call: -; cdr3_length: 12; cdr3_aa: CASSPGGAGYTF; cdr3_nt: TGCGCCAGCAGCCCGGGGGGGGCAGGCTACACCTTC
clone_size: few; v_call: TRBV11-2; j_call: TRBJ2-7; d_call: TRBD1; cdr3_length: 16; cdr3_aa: CASSPQGQAGSYEQYF; cdr3_nt: TGTGCCAGCAGCCCCCAGGGACAGGCGGGGTCCTACGAGCAGTACTTC
clone_size: -; v_call: TRBV13; j_call: TRBJ2-3; d_call: -; cdr3_length: 16; cdr3_aa: CASSPGLDHRTDTQYF; cdr3_nt: TGTGCCAGCAGCCCCGGACTGGACCATCGCACAGATACGCAGTATTTT
clone_size: -; v_call: TRBV5-1; j_call: TRBJ2-5; d_call: -; cdr3_length: 14; cdr3_aa: CASSPLGGPETQYF; cdr3_nt: TGCGCCAGCAGCCCCCTGGGGGGGCCCGAGACCCAGTACTTC
clone_size: few; v_call: TRBV27; j_call: TRBJ2-4; d_call: -; cdr3_length: 14; cdr3_aa: CATKGPRGKNIQYF; cdr3_nt: TGTGCCACCAAGGGACCCCGGGGCAAAAACATTCAGTACTTC
clone_size: -; v_call: TRBV28; j_call: TRBJ2-3; d_call: TRBD1; cdr3_length: 14; cdr3_aa: CASTLDRSTDTQYF; cdr3_nt: TGTGCCAGCACCCTGGACAGGTCGACAGATACGCAGTATTTT
clone_size: few; v_call: TRBV7-9; j_call: TRBJ2-1; d_call: -; cdr3_length: 13; cdr3_aa: CASVRRTDNEQFF; cdr3_nt: TGTGCCAGCGTACGGAGAACTGACAATGAGCAGTTCTTC
clone_size: -; v_call: TRBV12-3/TRBV12-4; j_call: TRBJ1-2; d_call: -; cdr3_length: 11; cdr3_aa: CASSLRYGYTF; cdr3_nt: TGTGCCAGCAGTTTACGATACGGCTACACCTTC
clone_size: few; v_call: TRBV10-3; j_call: TRBJ1-2; d_call: -; cdr3_length: 15; cdr3_aa: CAISEKGTFNYGYTF; cdr3_nt: TGTGCCATCAGTGAGAAAGGGACCTTTAACTATGGCTACACCTTC
clone_size: few; v_call: TRBV6-5; j_call: TRBJ1-4; d_call: -; cdr3_length: 15; cdr3_aa: CASSYGTTYPGELFF; cdr3_nt: TGTGCCAGCAGTTACGGGACCACATACCCCGGGGAACTGTTTTTT
clone_size: few; v_call: TRBV6-1; j_call: TRBJ1-2; d_call: -; cdr3_length: 14; cdr3_aa: CASSEDAGTYGYTF; cdr3_nt: TGTGCCAGCAGTGAAGACGCAGGGACCTATGGCTACACCTTC
clone_size: many; v_call: TRBV28; j_call: TRBJ2-1; d_call: -; cdr3_length: 16; cdr3_aa: CASSLSGPSSYNEQFF; cdr3_nt: TGTGCCAGCAGTTTATCCGGACCAAGCTCCTACAATGAGCAGTTCTTC
clone_size: -; v_call: TRBV11-2; j_call: TRBJ2-7; d_call: TRBD1; cdr3_length: 14; cdr3_aa: CASSLGQGNYEQYF; cdr3_nt: TGTGCCAGCAGCCTGGGACAGGGGAACTACGAGCAGTACTTC
clone_size: few; v_call: TRBV27; j_call: TRBJ2-5; d_call: TRBD2; cdr3_length: 18; cdr3_aa: CASSLKGGLAGYVETQYF; cdr3_nt: TGTGCCAGCAGTTTAAAAGGGGGACTAGCGGGGTATGTGGAGACCCAGTACTTC
clone_size: many; v_call: TRBV5-1; j_call: TRBJ1-2; d_call: -; cdr3_length: 13; cdr3_aa: CASSKLQLGGYTF; cdr3_nt: TGCGCCAGCAGCAAATTACAACTAGGCGGCTACACCTTC
clone_size: many; v_call: TRBV12-3/TRBV12-4; j_call: TRBJ1-1; d_call: -; cdr3_length: 16; cdr3_aa: CASSLNTGPLGGEAFF; cdr3_nt: TGTGCCAGCAGTCTCAATACAGGGCCCCTAGGTGGTGAAGCTTTCTTT
clone_size: -; v_call: TRBV11-2; j_call: TRBJ2-3; d_call: -; cdr3_length: 15; cdr3_aa: CASSLGGGLGDTQYF; cdr3_nt: TGTGCCAGCAGCTTAGGGGGCGGGTTGGGGGATACGCAGTATTTT
clone_size: once; v_call: TRBV19; j_call: TRBJ2-1; d_call: TRBD2; cdr3_length: 13; cdr3_aa: CASTLTSGDEQFF; cdr3_nt: TGTGCCAGTACCCTGACTAGCGGGGATGAGCAGTTCTTC
clone_size: few; v_call: TRBV5-5; j_call: TRBJ2-3; d_call: -; cdr3_length: 15; cdr3_aa: CASSLGQANTDTQYF; cdr3_nt: TGTGCCAGCAGCTTGGGACAGGCCAACACAGATACGCAGTATTTT
clone_size: -; v_call: TRBV10-3; j_call: TRBJ2-7; d_call: -; cdr3_length: 15; cdr3_aa: CAISESVQAHYEQYF; cdr3_nt: TGTGCCATCAGTGAGTCTGTCCAGGCGCACTACGAGCAGTACTTC
clone_size: few; v_call: TRBV29-1; j_call: TRBJ2-7; d_call: TRBD1; cdr3_length: 14; cdr3_aa: CSVGGQSNSYEQYF; cdr3_nt: TGCAGCGTAGGGGGACAGTCTAACTCCTACGAGCAGTACTTC
clone_size: few; v_call: TRBV7-2; j_call: TRBJ2-3; d_call: -; cdr3_length: 18; cdr3_aa: CASSLSSQRVTSTDTQYF; cdr3_nt: TGTGCCAGCAGCTTGAGCTCTCAGCGAGTTACTAGCACAGATACGCAGTATTTT
clone_size: -; v_call: TRBV5-1; j_call: TRBJ2-1; d_call: -; cdr3_length: 15; cdr3_aa: CASSTTGTPDNEQFF; cdr3_nt: TGCGCCAGCAGCACGACCGGGACCCCGGACAATGAGCAGTTCTTC
clone_size: -; v_call: TRBV6-2/TRBV6-3; j_call: TRBJ2-1; d_call: -; cdr3_length: 13; cdr3_aa: CASSFASSNEQFF; cdr3_nt: TGTGCCAGCAGTTTCGCTAGCAGCAATGAGCAGTTCTTC
clone_size: few; v_call: TRBV7-9; j_call: TRBJ1-2; d_call: TRBD1; cdr3_length: 15; cdr3_aa: CASSFTAGTVGGYTF; cdr3_nt: TGTGCCAGCAGTTTCACCGCCGGGACAGTGGGGGGCTACACCTTC
clone_size: -; v_call: TRBV4-1; j_call: TRBJ1-2; d_call: TRBD1; cdr3_length: 15; cdr3_aa: CASSLRQGEVSGYTF; cdr3_nt: TGCGCCAGCAGCCTAAGACAGGGGGAGGTGTCCGGCTACACCTTC